This TCR beta chain is from a study of cytomegalovirus exposure and HLA in healthy donors. Study background: A prior study identified 110 million or so unique TCR beta sequences from about 179 million T cells. Study conclusions and caveats: Reports showed the classifier diagnosing cytomegalovirus status with high specificity and sensitivity. Among donors in an Asian-associated ancestry cluster, a later analysis reportedly found fewer N-insertions than the approximately 700-donor mean. According to the study, 150 to 200 TCR beta chains were cytomegalovirus-associated.

The CDR3 runs 15 residues. Germline trimming cut 0 bases from V and 8 bases from J; bases unmatched to any gene: 5. CDR1 and CDR2 (germline): MNHEY, SVGAGI. A remark on this clone: Its antigen remains unidentified.

In the PCR, 60 Vbeta and 13 Jbeta primers were used. TCRdb keeps only in-frame clones here, not all; method: immunoSEQ multiplex PCR. Of 150,000 to 200,000 clones listed, roughly 70% are singletons. The V and J genes are TRBV6-5 and TRBJ2-1; 9 positions agree with TRBD2. Sequencing was done on a sample of PBMCs. The clonotype comes from a man younger than 45 in good health and CMV-seropositive. The CDR3 protein is CASSYSGVAGDEQFF. CDR3 bases: TGTGCCAGCAGTTACTCCGGGGTAGCGGGAGATGAGCAGTTCTTC.